This record covers a single T cell receptor beta chain. The antigen is undetermined. The sample comes from a study of CD8 T cells in Susac syndrome. Study observations and caveats: The study acknowledged a relatively small number of individuals in its TCR sequencing and HLA analysis.

The RNA, 0.5 to 1 ug, was put through reverse transcription using random hexamers. With immunoSEQ multiplex PCR, TCR beta CDR3 was amplified across 54 Vbeta and 13 Jbeta. From the immunoSEQ multiplex PCR reads, TCRdb called clonotypes with MiXCR, one entry per CDR3 protein. The sample includes under 200,000 distinct CDR3 sequences, approximately 95% of them seen just once. The CDR3 consists of 13 residues. Germline CDR1 and CDR2: KGHSH and LQKENI. With 4 bases removed from V and 2 bases from J, the gap between germline ends came to 8 bases. FACS enriched CD8+ TEMRA cells, while bulk CD8+ and CD4+ were negatively isolated.

Material: CD8+ T cells from PBMCs. This clonotype was obtained from a human donor with multiple sclerosis. The chain uses TRBV18 and TRBJ1-2, with D hard to call. The DNA for the CDR3 is TGTGCCAGCTCACGAGGGCGGAACTATGGCTACACCTTC. Protein: CASSRGRNYGYTF.